The 24 T cell receptor beta chains in this list originate from one sample, sequenced in a study of blood T cell repertoires in COVID-19. Sequencing was performed with immunoSEQ multiplex PCR; in TCRdb, only in-frame clones are kept and a portion is missing. This table has 100,000 to 150,000 clones, 65% to 85% appearing once. What was sequenced was peripheral blood. The origin of the receptors is a man older than 75 with active or convalescent COVID-19.

The V gene is TRBV6-2 or TRBV6-3, the J gene TRBJ1-1; TRBD1 matches at 11 bases. The germline CDR1 and CDR2 sequences are MNHEY and SVGEGT. V trimming: 4 bases; J trimming: 7 bases; junction bases outside the gene matches: 11. The CDR3 loop spans 16 amino acids. In nucleotides, the CDR3 is TGTGCCAGCAGTTCCAGGACAGGGGGCCGGGGTTTTGAAGCTTTCTTT. It specifies CASSSRTGGRGFEAFF.

The chain combines TRBV9 with TRBJ2-5; D is unresolved. Germline CDR1 is SGDLS and CDR2 is YYNGEE. This CDR3 has 14 residues. V dropped 3 bases and J dropped 1 base, with 10 bases sitting between them. This CDR3 reads CASSDGFAQETQYF. CDR3 DNA: TGTGCCAGCAGCGACGGGTTTGCCCAAGAGACCCAGTACTTC.

This clone was recorded a few times. The chain employs TRBV9 and TRBJ1-4; 7 positions match TRBD1. Germline CDR1 reads SGDLS; CDR2 reads YYNGEE. The CDR3 has 15 amino acids. The trim removed 3 bases at V and 7 bases at J, leaving 9 bases unmatched. The CDR3, as DNA: TGTGCCAGCAGCGCGCGACAGGGTATGGGTGAAAAACTGTTTTTT. Its translation: CASSARQGMGEKLFF.

This clone was counted between two and nine times. V and J are TRBV15 and TRBJ1-2; D is uncertain. Per the germline V gene, CDR1 is LNHNV and CDR2 is YYDKDF (reference sequence). There are 14 residues in the CDR3. Trimming left V 1 base short and J 8 bases short, with 14 bases between. The CDR3 region is CATSRGGGSQGYTF. CDR3 coding DNA: TGTGCCACCAGCAGAGGAGGAGGCTCTCAAGGCTACACCTTC.

This clone has only one observation. The genes are TRBV19 and TRBJ1-2; the D gene is possibly TRBD1 (5 bases). Trimming took 6 bases from V and 5 from J, leaving 13 bases between them. Germline V gene sequence: CDR1 LNHDA, CDR2 SQIVND (reference sequence). The CDR3 loop spans 13 amino acids. The CDR3 reads CASRKQALYGYTF. In nucleotides, the CDR3 is TGTGCCAGTAGGAAACAGGCGCTTTATGGCTACACCTTC.

V usage is TRBV19 and J usage is TRBJ1-5, with D hard to call. CDR1 is LNHDA and CDR2 is SQIVND in the germline V gene (reference sequence). The CDR3 contains 14 residues. V was pared by 3 bases and J by 2 bases, with 8 bases between. The CDR3 loop reads CASSMREGNQPQHF. The CDR3 nucleotides are TGTGCCAGTAGTATGCGCGAGGGCAATCAGCCCCAGCATTTT.

This clone was picked up one time. The chain is built from TRBV5-1 and TRBJ2-2; a possible D gene is TRBD1 (5 bases). The CDR3 consists of 16 residues. The germline CDR1 and CDR2 sequences are SGHRS and YFSETQ. V was shortened by 2 bases and J by 0 bases, with 11 bases between the two germline ends. The CDR3 protein is CASSFRAGTNTGELFF. The CDR3 nucleotides are TGCGCCAGCAGCTTCAGGGCAGGGACGAACACCGGGGAGCTGTTTTTT.

The chain recombines TRBV28 with TRBJ1-2, with 7 bases lining up with TRBD1. Per germline, CDR1 MDHEN and CDR2 SYDVKM. The CDR3 has 14 residues. Germline trimming cut 5 bases from V and 4 bases from J; bases unmatched to any gene: 7. CDR3 in amino acids: CASSLPGQIYGYTF. The CDR3 bases are TGTGCCAGCAGTCTTCCGGGACAGATCTATGGCTACACCTTC.

V is TRBV19 and J is TRBJ1-2; D might be TRBD1 (6 bases). CDR3 length: 14 residues. Germline CDR1 is LNHDA and CDR2 is SQIVND (reference sequence). Trimming stripped 9 bases from V and 4 bases from J, with 18 bases between. Written as DNA, the CDR3 is TGTGCCAGACCCAGGACAGACATCGGCTATGGCTACACCTTC. Translation: CARPRTDIGYGYTF.

This chain links TRBV24-1 with TRBJ1-4; D remains ambiguous. V was cut by 4 bases and J by 5 bases, with 16 bases left in between. Germline CDR1 KGHDR, CDR2 SFDVKD. This CDR3 spans 16 amino acids. CDR3 nucleotides: TGTGCCACCAGTGACCCCGGAGGAGGACCAAATGAAAAACTGTTTTTT. This gives the protein CATSDPGGGPNEKLFF.

The chain is built from TRBV28 and TRBJ2-4, with TRBD2 identical over 15 bases. Germline V lookup: CDR1 MDHEN, CDR2 SYDVKM. This CDR3 contains 16 residues. J lost 8 bases, V lost 5 bases, and 7 bases had no gene match. CDR3 in amino acids: CASSRGTSGGYDIQYF. The CDR3 DNA follows: TGTGCCAGCAGTCGCGGGACTAGCGGGGGGTATGACATTCAGTACTTC.

The table lists this clone with a count of one. The gene calls are TRBV4-3 and TRBJ1-2; D is ambiguous. V was shortened by 0 bases and J by 0 bases, with 8 bases between the two germline ends. Germline CDR1 LGHNA, CDR2 YSLEER. CDR3 length equals 15 residues. The DNA for the CDR3 is TGCGCCAGCAGCCAAGAGGCAGGATCTAACTATGGCTACACCTTC. This codes for CASSQEAGSNYGYTF.

The chain uses TRBV10-3 and TRBJ2-3; the D gene is possibly TRBD1 (6 bases). CDR1 and CDR2 (germline): ENHRY, SYGVKD. Trimming left V 4 bases short and J 0 bases short, with 17 bases between. The CDR3 length is 17 residues. The CDR3, as DNA: TGTGCCATCAGTGGGACCGCAGGGGTGGGAAGCACAGATACGCAGTATTTT. It is translated as CAISGTAGVGSTDTQYF.

The V and J genes are TRBV19 and TRBJ2-5; D not resolved. The CDR3 consists of 13 residues. With 0 bases removed from V and 5 bases from J, the gap between germline ends came to 7 bases. Germline V gene data show CDR1 as LNHDA and CDR2 as SQIVND (reference sequence). DNA of the CDR3: TGTGCCAGTAGTATAGATCTTGAGGAGACCCAGTACTTC. It is translated as CASSIDLEETQYF.

V usage is TRBV18 and J usage is TRBJ1-6, with 10 bases that match TRBD1. The CDR3 has 14 residues. Germline V gene data show CDR1 as KGHSH and CDR2 as LQKENI. J gave up 7 bases and V 3 bases, and 0 bases lay outside the gene matches. The CDR3 is CASSPTGGNSPLHF. The CDR3 DNA sequence: TGTGCCAGCTCACCGACAGGGGGCAATTCACCCCTCCACTTT.

This rearrangement joins TRBV6-1 to TRBJ1-2; the match to TRBD1 covers 8 bases. The germline V gene encodes CDR1 MNHNS and CDR2 SASEGT. The CDR3 contains 14 residues. V lost 2 bases and J lost 6; bases outside the gene matches: 5. DNA for the CDR3: TGTGCCAGCAGTGAATCCGCAGGGGGCGATGGCTACACCTTC. It specifies CASSESAGGDGYTF.

The rearrangement uses TRBV11-2 and TRBJ1-2; D possibly corresponds to TRBD1 (5 bases). Trimming pared 2 bases from V and 7 bases from J, leaving 8 bases between. Germline CDR1 SGHAT, CDR2 FQNNGV. The CDR3 sequence is 12 residues long. The CDR3 loop is CASSLQGRGYTF. The DNA of the CDR3 is TGTGCCAGCAGCTTACAGGGTCGTGGCTACACCTTC. The variable domain in full, with the rest retrieved from reference TRBV11-2 and TRBJ1-2, is EAGVAQSPRYKIIEKRQSVAFWCNPISGHATLYWYQQILGQGPKLLIQFQNNGVVDDSQLPKDRFSAERLKGVDSTLKIQPAKLEDSAVYLCASSLQGRGYTFGSGTRLTVV.

V usage is TRBV2 and J usage is TRBJ2-1, with TRBD2 matching over 8 bases. Germline assignment: CDR1 SNHLY and CDR2 FYNNEI. V dropped 6 bases and J dropped 4; count of bases not matched to a gene: 5. The CDR3 extends over 14 amino acids. The DNA for the CDR3 is TGTGCCAGCAGGGAGCGGGGGTTTTACAATGAGCAGTTCTTC. Protein product: CASRERGFYNEQFF.

This rearrangement joins TRBV28 to TRBJ2-1, with D possibly TRBD2 on 5 matching bases. There are 12 residues in the CDR3. Between the trimmed V and J ends, which lost 5 bases and 13 bases, there was a span of 15 bases. Germline loops: CDR1 MDHEN, CDR2 SYDVKM. CDR3 sequence reads: CASSESGPSQFF. The CDR3 coding sequence is TGTGCCAGCAGTGAATCCGGGCCTAGCCAGTTCTTC. The whole variable domain, remainder taken from reference TRBV28 and TRBJ2-1, is DVKVTQSSRYLVKRTGEKVFLECVQDMDHENMFWYRQDPGLGLRLIYFSYDVKMKEKGDIPEGYSVSREKKERFSLILESASTNQTSMYLCASSESGPSQFFGPGTRLTVL.

The chain employs TRBV10-2 and TRBJ2-5; 10 bases match TRBD2. Germline trimming cut 8 bases from V and 2 bases from J; bases unmatched to any gene: 8. This CDR3 is 15 amino acids long. Per the germline V gene, CDR1 is WSHSY and CDR2 is SAAADI. CDR3 region: CASGGTSDAQETQYF. The CDR3 DNA reads as TGCGCCAGCGGAGGGACTAGCGACGCTCAAGAGACCCAGTACTTC.

This chain uses TRBV14 with TRBJ2-7; 12 bases align to TRBD2. The V segment lost 3 bases and the J segment 5 bases; nucleotides outside the gene matches: 5. Germline V gene lookup returns CDR1 SGHDN and CDR2 FVKESK. There are 15 residues in the CDR3. DNA of the CDR3: TGTGCCAGCAGCCAGGCTAGCGGGGGGGCCCACGAGCAGTACTTC. As protein: CASSQASGGAHEQYF.

This clone was detected only a few times. V and J are TRBV7-9 and TRBJ2-3; no clear D. Germline loops: CDR1 SEHNR, CDR2 FQNEAQ (reference sequence). This CDR3 contains 12 residues. V gave up 5 bases and J gave up 2 bases, with 5 bases separating them. In DNA, the CDR3 is TGTGCCAGCAGCGCGTACACAGATACGCAGTATTTT. Translation: CASSAYTDTQYF. The variable domain in full, completed from reference TRBV7-9 and TRBJ2-3, reads DTGVSQNPRHKITKRGQNVTFRCDPISEHNRLYWYRQTLGQGPEFLTYFQNEAQLEKSRLLSDRFSAERPKGSFSTLEIQRTEQGDSAMYLCASSAYTDTQYFGPGTRLTVL.

This clone showed up just once. The chain uses TRBV6-5 and TRBJ2-3, with D uncertain. Trimming took off 6 bases at V and 0 bases at J, with 4 bases between the two ends. Germline CDR1 MNHEY, CDR2 SVGAGI. The CDR3 is made up of 12 amino acids. The CDR3 DNA reads TGTGCCAGCAGCGGGAGCACAGATACGCAGTATTTT. This translates into CASSGSTDTQYF.

V is TRBV5-6 and J is TRBJ1-5; D might be TRBD1 (6 bases). This CDR3 is 14 amino acids long. Looked up from germline, CDR1 is SGHDT and CDR2 is YYEEEE. The V end lost 4 bases, the J end lost 5 bases, and 13 bases lay between the germline ends. CDR3 sequence (DNA): TGTGCCAGCAGCCGGAGGTCAGGGGATCAGCCCCAGCATTTT. It translates to CASSRRSGDQPQHF.